This T cell receptor (beta chain) was captured by sequencing in a study of cytomegalovirus exposure and HLA in healthy donors. Per the germline V gene, CDR1 is LNHDA and CDR2 is SQIVND (reference sequence). The germline V and J ends were trimmed by 4 bases and 0 bases, with 10 bases remaining between them. The CDR3 runs 15 residues. The PCR had 60 Vbeta and 13 Jbeta primers. Data came from immunoSEQ multiplex PCR; TCRdb stores just in-frame clones and leaves some out. Among about 220,000 clones listed, over 65% were seen once. Material for sequencing was PBMCs. The clonotype originates from a young man in good health and CMV-seronegative. The rearrangement uses TRBV19 and TRBJ1-5; unclear D gene. CDR3 sequence: CASSSQAYSNQPQHF. CDR3 coding DNA: TGTGCCAGTAGTAGTCAGGCTTATAGCAATCAGCCCCAGCATTTT.